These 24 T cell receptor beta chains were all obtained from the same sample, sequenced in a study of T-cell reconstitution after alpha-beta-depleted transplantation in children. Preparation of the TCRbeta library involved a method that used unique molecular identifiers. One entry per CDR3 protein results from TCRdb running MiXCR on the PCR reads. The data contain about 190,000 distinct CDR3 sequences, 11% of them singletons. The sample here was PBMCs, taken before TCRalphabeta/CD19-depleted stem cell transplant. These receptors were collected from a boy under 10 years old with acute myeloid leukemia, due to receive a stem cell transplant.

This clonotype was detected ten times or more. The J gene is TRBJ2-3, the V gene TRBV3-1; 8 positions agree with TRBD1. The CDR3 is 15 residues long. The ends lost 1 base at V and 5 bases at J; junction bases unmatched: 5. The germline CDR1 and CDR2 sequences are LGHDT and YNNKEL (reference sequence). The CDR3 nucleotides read TGTGCCAGCAGCCAAGGGAGTGGACAGGGAGATACGCAGTATTTT. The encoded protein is CASSQGSGQGDTQYF.

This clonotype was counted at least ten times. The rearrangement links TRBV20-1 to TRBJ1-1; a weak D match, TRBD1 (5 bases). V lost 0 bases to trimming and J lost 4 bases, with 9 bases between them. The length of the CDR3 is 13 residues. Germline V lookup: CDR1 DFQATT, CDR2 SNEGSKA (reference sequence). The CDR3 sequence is CSARDHGGTEAFF. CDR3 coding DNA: TGCAGTGCTAGAGATCACGGGGGCACTGAAGCTTTCTTT.

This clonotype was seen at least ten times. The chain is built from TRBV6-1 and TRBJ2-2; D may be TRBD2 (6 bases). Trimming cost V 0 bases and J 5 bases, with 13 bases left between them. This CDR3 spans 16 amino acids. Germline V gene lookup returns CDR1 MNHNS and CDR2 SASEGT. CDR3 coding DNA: TGTGCCAGCAGTGAAGCGTTAGGGGACTCGACCGGGGAGCTGTTTTTT. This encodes CASSEALGDSTGELFF.

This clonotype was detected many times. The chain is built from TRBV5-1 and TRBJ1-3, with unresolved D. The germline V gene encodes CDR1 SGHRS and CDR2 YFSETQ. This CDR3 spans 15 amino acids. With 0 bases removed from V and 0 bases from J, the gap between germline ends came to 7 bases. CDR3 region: CASSLVAGSGNTIYF. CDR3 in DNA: TGCGCCAGCAGCTTGGTTGCCGGCTCTGGAAACACCATATATTTT.

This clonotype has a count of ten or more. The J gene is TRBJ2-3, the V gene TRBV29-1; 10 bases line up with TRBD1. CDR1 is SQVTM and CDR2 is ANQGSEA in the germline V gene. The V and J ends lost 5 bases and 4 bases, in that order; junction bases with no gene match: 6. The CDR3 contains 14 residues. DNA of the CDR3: TGCAGCGTTCTGGGCGGGACAGGGGCAGATACGCAGTATTTT. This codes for CSVLGGTGADTQYF.

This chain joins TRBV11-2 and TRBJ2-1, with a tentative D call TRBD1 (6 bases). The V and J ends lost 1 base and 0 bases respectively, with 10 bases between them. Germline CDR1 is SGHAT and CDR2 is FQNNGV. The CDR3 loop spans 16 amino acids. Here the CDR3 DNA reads TGTGCCAGCAGCTTAGGTAGGGGGAACTCCTACAATGAGCAGTTCTTC. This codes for CASSLGRGNSYNEQFF.

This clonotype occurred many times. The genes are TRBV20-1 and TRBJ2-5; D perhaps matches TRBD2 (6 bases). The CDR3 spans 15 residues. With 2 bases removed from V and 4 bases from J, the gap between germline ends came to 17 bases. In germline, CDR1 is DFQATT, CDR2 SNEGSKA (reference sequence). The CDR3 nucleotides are TGCAGTGCTAGAAGGAGGGGAGAGCTTGGAGAGACCCAGTACTTC. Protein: CSARRRGELGETQYF.

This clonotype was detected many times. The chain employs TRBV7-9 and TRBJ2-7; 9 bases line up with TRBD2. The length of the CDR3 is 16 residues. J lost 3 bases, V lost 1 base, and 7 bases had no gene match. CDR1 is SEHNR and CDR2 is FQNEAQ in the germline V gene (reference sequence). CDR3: CASSLEPSGMNYEQYF. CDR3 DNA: TGTGCCAGCAGCTTAGAGCCTAGCGGGATGAACTACGAGCAGTACTTC.

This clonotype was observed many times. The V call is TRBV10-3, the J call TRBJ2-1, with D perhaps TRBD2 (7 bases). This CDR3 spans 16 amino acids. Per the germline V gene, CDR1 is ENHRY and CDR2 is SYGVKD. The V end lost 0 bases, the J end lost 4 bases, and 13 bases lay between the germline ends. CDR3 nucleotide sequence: TGTGCCATCAGTGAGTCACGGGGGGCCGGATACAATGAGCAGTTCTTC. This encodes CAISESRGAGYNEQFF.

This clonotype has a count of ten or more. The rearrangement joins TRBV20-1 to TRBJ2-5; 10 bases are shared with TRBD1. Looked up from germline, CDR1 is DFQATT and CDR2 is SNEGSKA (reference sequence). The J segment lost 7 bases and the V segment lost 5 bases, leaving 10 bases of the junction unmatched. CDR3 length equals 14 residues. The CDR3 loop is CSARPGTGEGTQYF. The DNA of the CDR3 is TGCAGTGCTCGACCCGGGACAGGGGAAGGGACCCAGTACTTC.

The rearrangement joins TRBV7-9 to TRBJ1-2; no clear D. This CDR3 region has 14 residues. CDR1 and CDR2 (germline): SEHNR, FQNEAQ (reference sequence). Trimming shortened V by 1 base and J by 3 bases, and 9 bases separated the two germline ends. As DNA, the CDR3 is TGTGCCAGCAGCTTAGGGGTAGGCGACTATGGCTACACCTTC. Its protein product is CASSLGVGDYGYTF.

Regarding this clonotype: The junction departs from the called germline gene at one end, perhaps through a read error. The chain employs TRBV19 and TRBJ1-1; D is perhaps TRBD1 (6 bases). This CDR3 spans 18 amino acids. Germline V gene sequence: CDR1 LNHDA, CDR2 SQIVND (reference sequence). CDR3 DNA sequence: TGTTCCAGTAGTCGCCGGCGAGGGGGAGGGGCTAGTTCTAATGAAGCTTTCTTT. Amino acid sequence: CSSSRRRGGGASSNEAFF.

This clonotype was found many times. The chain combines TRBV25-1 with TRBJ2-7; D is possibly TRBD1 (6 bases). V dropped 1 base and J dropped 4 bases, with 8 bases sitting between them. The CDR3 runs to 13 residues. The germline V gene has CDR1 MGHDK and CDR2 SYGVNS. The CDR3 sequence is CASSEWDNYEQYV. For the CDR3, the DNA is TGTGCCAGCAGTGAATGGGACAATTACGAGCAGTACGTC.

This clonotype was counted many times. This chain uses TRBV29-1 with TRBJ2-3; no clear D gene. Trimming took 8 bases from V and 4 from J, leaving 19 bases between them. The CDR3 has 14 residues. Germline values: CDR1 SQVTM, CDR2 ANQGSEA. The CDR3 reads CSSQPFWPADTQYF. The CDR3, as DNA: TGCAGCTCCCAGCCGTTTTGGCCAGCAGATACGCAGTATTTT.

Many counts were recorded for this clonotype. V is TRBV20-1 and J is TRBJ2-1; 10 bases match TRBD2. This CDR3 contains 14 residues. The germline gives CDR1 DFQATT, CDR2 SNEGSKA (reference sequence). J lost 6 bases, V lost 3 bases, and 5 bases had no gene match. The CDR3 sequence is CSASSLAGANEQFF. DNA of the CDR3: TGCAGTGCTAGTTCCCTAGCGGGGGCCAATGAGCAGTTCTTC.

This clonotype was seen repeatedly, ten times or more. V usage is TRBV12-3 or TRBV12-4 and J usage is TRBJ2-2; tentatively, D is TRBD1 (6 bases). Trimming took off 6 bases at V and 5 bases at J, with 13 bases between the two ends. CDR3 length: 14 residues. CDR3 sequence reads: CASRGPQGTGELFF. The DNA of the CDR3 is TGTGCCAGCAGGGGCCCACAGGGTACCGGGGAGCTGTTTTTT.

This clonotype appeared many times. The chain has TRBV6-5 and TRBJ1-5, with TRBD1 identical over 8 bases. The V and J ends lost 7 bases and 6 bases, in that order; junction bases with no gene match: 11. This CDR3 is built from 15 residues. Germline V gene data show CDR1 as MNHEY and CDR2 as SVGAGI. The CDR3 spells CASIPGQVSSQPQHF. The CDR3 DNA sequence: TGTGCCAGCATTCCGGGACAGGTGTCGTCTCAGCCCCAGCATTTT.

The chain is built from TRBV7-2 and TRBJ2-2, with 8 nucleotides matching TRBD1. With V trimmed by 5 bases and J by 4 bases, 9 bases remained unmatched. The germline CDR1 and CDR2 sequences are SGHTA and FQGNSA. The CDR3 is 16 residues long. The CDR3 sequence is CASSQGQGPSTGELFF. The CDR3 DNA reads TGTGCCAGCAGCCAAGGACAGGGCCCGAGCACCGGGGAGCTGTTTTTT.

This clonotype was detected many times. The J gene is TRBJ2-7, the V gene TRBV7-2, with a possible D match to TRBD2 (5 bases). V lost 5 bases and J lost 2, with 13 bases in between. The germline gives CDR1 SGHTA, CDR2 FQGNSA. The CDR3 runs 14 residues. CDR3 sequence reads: CASSPTDYTYEQYF. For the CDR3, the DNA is TGTGCCAGCAGCCCAACAGACTACACCTACGAGCAGTACTTC.

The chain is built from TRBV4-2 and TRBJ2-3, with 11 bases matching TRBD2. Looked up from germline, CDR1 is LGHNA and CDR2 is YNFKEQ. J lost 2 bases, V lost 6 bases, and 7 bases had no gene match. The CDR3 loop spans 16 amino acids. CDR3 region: CASSRGLAGLTDTQYF. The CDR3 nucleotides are TGTGCCAGCAGTCGCGGACTAGCGGGCCTCACAGATACGCAGTATTTT.

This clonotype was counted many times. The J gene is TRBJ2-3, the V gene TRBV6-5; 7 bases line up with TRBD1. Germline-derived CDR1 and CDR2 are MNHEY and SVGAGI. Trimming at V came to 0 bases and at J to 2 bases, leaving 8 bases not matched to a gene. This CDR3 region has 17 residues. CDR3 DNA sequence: TGTGCCAGCAGTTACTCCCCAGGGGGTGCCTACACAGATACGCAGTATTTT. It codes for CASSYSPGGAYTDTQYF.

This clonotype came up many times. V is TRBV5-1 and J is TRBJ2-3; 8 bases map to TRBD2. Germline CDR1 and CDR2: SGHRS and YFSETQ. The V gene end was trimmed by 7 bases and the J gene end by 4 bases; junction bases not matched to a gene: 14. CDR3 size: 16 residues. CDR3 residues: CASSERGRSSADTQYF. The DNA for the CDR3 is TGCGCCAGCTCCGAGCGGGGGCGGTCGTCGGCAGATACGCAGTATTTT.

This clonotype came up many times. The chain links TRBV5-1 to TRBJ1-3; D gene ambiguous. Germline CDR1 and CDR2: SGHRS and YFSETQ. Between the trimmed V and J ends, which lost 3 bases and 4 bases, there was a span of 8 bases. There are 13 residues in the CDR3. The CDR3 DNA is TGCGCCAGCAGCTCGGACGGAGGAAACACCATATATTTT. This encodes CASSSDGGNTIYF. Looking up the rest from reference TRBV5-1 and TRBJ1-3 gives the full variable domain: KAGVTQTPRYLIKTRGQQVTLSCSPISGHRSVSWYQQTPGQGLQFLFEYFSETQRNKGNFPGRFSGRQFSNSRSEMNVSTLELGDSALYLCASSSDGGNTIYFGEGSWLTVV.

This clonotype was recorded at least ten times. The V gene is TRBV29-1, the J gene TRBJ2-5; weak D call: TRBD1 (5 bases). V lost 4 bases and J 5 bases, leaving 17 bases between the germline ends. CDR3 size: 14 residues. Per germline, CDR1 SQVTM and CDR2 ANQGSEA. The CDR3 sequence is CSVAPQGFAETQYF. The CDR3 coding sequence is TGCAGCGTTGCGCCGCAGGGTTTCGCGGAGACCCAGTACTTC.